The clone carrying this T cell receptor (beta chain) was recorded at least ten times. Its antigen is currently unknown. This CDR3 comprises 14 residues. V dropped 6 bases and J dropped 3 bases, with 14 bases sitting between them. This specimen belongs to a study of human T cells and chemical hapten exposure. Time point denoted: pre-sensitization, week 0. Treatment defined: therapeutic diphenylcyclopropenone sensitization with weekly scalp DPC. Notes on the study in general: Large CDR3 similarity clusters arose significantly more often from expanded TCRs than from controls.

TCRdb analysed the RACE reads with MiXCR anew, one entry per CDR3 protein. The profile covers a few hundred thousand distinct CDR3 sequences, with 5% to 6.5% appearing a single time and 7% to 10% taken by the ten largest. The source is a woman aged 18-29 years with alopecia areata. Some clones in this sample may be carry-over from other donors' samples. The starting material was whole blood, obtained in connection with sensitization to the hapten diphenylcyclopropenone (DPC). J is TRBJ1-2 and V is TRBV12-3 or TRBV12-4; D gene ambiguous. The CDR3 loop reads CASSASDGDYGYTF. CDR3 nucleotide sequence: TGTGCCAGCAGCGCCTCTGACGGCGACTATGGCTACACCTTC.